One T cell receptor (beta chain) is described in this entry. Antigen: not known. These data originate in a study of PD-L1 blockade in urothelial cancer. Study-level background: At 3 weeks after treatment start (second dose) and again at 6 weeks, blood was analyzed. Blood samples contained a median about 150,000 T cells. Findings of the study overall: Survival was better when pretreatment blood TCR clonality fell below the median.

Here immunoSEQ multiplex PCR was the method, and the copy in TCRdb shows in-frame clones only, minus some. The sample holds about 49,000 clones; roughly 78% are singletons and the top ten take 8% to 13%. The junction had 1 base not matched to a gene; V was cut back by 0 bases and J by 6 bases. The CDR3 loop spans 14 amino acids. Germline V gives CDR1 SGHRS, CDR2 YFSETQ. Time point meaning: pretreatment peripheral blood. The source of this sequence is a man aged 65 to 79 with urothelial cancer. This chain links TRBV5-1 with TRBJ1-2; 11 bases are shared with TRBD1. The sample was PBMCs, taken around atezolizumab (anti-PD-L1) treatment. The CDR3 nucleotides read TGCGCCAGCAGCTTGGGGACAGGGGGCCATGGCTACACCTTC. It codes for CASSLGTGGHGYTF.